The sequence of this TCR beta chain was determined in a study of early T cells in non-severe SARS-CoV-2 infection. There are many counts of this clonotype. TCRdb independently ran MiXCR on the 5' RACE reads; one entry per CDR3 protein. The sample yields about 49,000 distinct CDR3 sequences, roughly 4.5% seen once. Sequenced sample: whole blood. The source is an adult who was a healthcare worker with PCR-confirmed SARS-CoV-2 infection or an uninfected control (not recorded which).

As DNA, the CDR3 is TGTGCCAGCACCCCGGGAAAGGACTACTACAATGAGCAGTTCTTC. Translation gives CASTPGKDYYNEQFF. This chain links TRBV21-1 with TRBJ2-1; TRBD1, as called in the table, went unchecked against the DNA. TRBV21-1 is given as a pseudogene. This CDR3 has 15 amino acids.